This entry lists 27 T cell receptor beta chains sequenced from one sample in a study of early T cells in non-severe SARS-CoV-2 infection. TCRdb used MiXCR to reprocess the 5' RACE reads, holding one entry per CDR3 protein. The sample consists of more than 80,000 distinct CDR3 sequences, more than 9.5% of them appearing once. Sequenced: whole blood. These receptors originate from an adult who was a healthcare worker with PCR-confirmed SARS-CoV-2 infection or an uninfected control (not recorded which).

This clonotype was counted between two and nine times. This rearrangement joins TRBV11-1 to TRBJ1-6; D is ambiguous. The V and J ends lost 3 bases and 8 bases respectively, with 11 bases between them. Per germline, CDR1 SGHAT and CDR2 FQDESV (reference sequence). This CDR3 spans 14 amino acids. CDR3 nucleotide sequence: TGTGCCAGCAGCTTGTCCAGGAAGGATTCACCCCTCCACTTT. Translation: CASSLSRKDSPLHF.

V is TRBV18 and J is TRBJ2-7; 9 nucleotides match TRBD1. The CDR3 runs to 15 residues. CDR1 and CDR2 (germline): KGHSH, LQKENI. The V gene end was trimmed by 4 bases and the J gene end by 3 bases; junction bases not matched to a gene: 7. CDR3 region: CASSLTGTGYYEQYF. Written as DNA, the CDR3 is TGTGCCAGCTCACTTACCGGGACAGGGTACTACGAGCAGTACTTC.

The V gene is TRBV25-1, the J gene TRBJ1-1; D gene ambiguous. The CDR3 length is 14 residues. Germline CDR1 is MGHDK and CDR2 is SYGVNS. Trimming took 3 bases from V and 4 from J, leaving 12 bases between them. This CDR3 is CASSDRRPGTEAFF. CDR3 DNA sequence: TGTGCCAGCAGTGATCGCAGACCGGGCACTGAAGCTTTCTTT. Combining the CDR3 with reference TRBV25-1 and TRBJ1-1 gives the whole variable domain EADIYQTPRYLVIGTGKKITLECSQTMGHDKMYWYQQDPGMELHLIHYSYGVNSTEKGDLSSESTVSRIRTEHFPLTLESARPSHTSQYLCASSDRRPGTEAFFGQGTRLTVV.

The CDR3 here is CASSPTSGRFHTQYF. DNA of the CDR3: TGCGCCAGCAGCCCCACTAGCGGGAGGTTTCATACGCAGTATTTT. V and J are TRBV4-1 and TRBJ2-3; 12 bases agree with TRBD2. Germline values: CDR1 MGHRA, CDR2 YSYEKL. The CDR3 extends over 15 amino acids. After removal of 4 bases from V and 7 bases from J, the junction contained 6 bases not matched to a gene.

Ten or more counts support this clonotype. The chain joins TRBV25-1 to TRBJ2-2, with 7 bases identical to TRBD2. Germline V gives CDR1 MGHDK, CDR2 SYGVNS. The CDR3 loop spans 16 amino acids. V lost 10 bases, J lost 7 bases, and 18 bases stayed unmatched. DNA for the CDR3: TGTGCCACCTCAGACCCGGGACCCGGGGAGGGCGGGGAGCTGTTTTTT. This translates into CATSDPGPGEGGELFF.

The V gene is TRBV13, the J gene TRBJ2-7, with TRBD2 matching over 10 bases. The CDR3 totals 15 residues. CDR1 and CDR2 (germline): PRHDT, FYEKMQ (reference sequence). V was pared by 0 bases and J by 2 bases, with 1 base of the junction left unmatched. CDR3 DNA: TGTGCCAGCAGCTTAGGAGGACTAGCGGCCTACGAGCAGTACTTC. It codes for CASSLGGLAAYEQYF.

This chain joins TRBV20-1 and TRBJ1-4; D remains unclear. CDR1 and CDR2 (germline): DFQATT, SNEGSKA (reference sequence). Trimming took 0 bases from V and 8 from J, leaving 13 bases between them. The CDR3 sequence is 14 residues long. The CDR3 sequence is CSARDNSGREKLFF. As DNA, the CDR3 is TGCAGTGCTAGAGATAATTCCGGGAGGGAAAAACTGTTTTTT.

This clonotype was observed at least ten times. The V gene is TRBV28, the J gene TRBJ1-4; 7 bases are shared with TRBD1. The CDR3 totals 14 residues. Germline CDR1 reads MDHEN; CDR2 reads SYDVKM. The junction had 3 bases not matched to a gene; V was cut back by 3 bases and J by 5 bases. The CDR3: CASSFQGVNEKLFF. The CDR3 DNA is TGTGCCAGCAGTTTTCAGGGGGTGAATGAAAAACTGTTTTTT.

The rearrangement links TRBV7-9 to TRBJ2-7; D is unclear. The CDR3 totals 14 residues. Between the trimmed V and J ends, which lost 2 bases and 2 bases, there was a span of 10 bases. CDR1 is SEHNR and CDR2 is FQNEAQ in the germline V gene (reference sequence). CDR3 sequence reads: CASSLKIGPYEQYF. The DNA of the CDR3 is TGTGCCAGCAGCTTAAAAATAGGGCCCTACGAGCAGTACTTC. Based on the CDR3 plus reference TRBV7-9 and TRBJ2-7, the full variable domain is DTGVSQNPRHKITKRGQNVTFRCDPISEHNRLYWYRQTLGQGPEFLTYFQNEAQLEKSRLLSDRFSAERPKGSFSTLEIQRTEQGDSAMYLCASSLKIGPYEQYFGPGTRLTVT.

This chain links TRBV3-1 with TRBJ1-1; D is undetermined. CDR1 LGHDT and CDR2 YNNKEL come from the germline V gene (reference sequence). Between the trimmed V and J ends, which lost 4 bases and 1 base, there was a span of 16 bases. There are 16 residues in the CDR3. The CDR3 DNA follows: TGTGCCAGCAGCCCACTTGGGAGGTCCCCGAACACTGAAGCTTTCTTT. It yields the protein CASSPLGRSPNTEAFF.

CDR3 amino acids: CASSPLESNQPQHF. The CDR3 nucleotides are TGTGCCAGCAGTCCCCTGGAGAGCAATCAGCCCCAGCATTTT. This chain links TRBV12-3 or TRBV12-4 with TRBJ1-5; no reliable D call. The V end was cut by 5 bases, the J end by 1 base, with 9 bases between. The CDR3 is made up of 14 amino acids.

The J gene is TRBJ1-6, the V gene TRBV18, with a possible D match to TRBD1 (6 bases). The germline V gene encodes CDR1 KGHSH and CDR2 LQKENI. This CDR3 is 14 amino acids long. V was trimmed by 2 bases and J by 8 bases, leaving 10 bases between them. DNA of the CDR3: TGTGCCAGCTCACCAGCGGGGGGCGATTCACCCCTCCACTTT. Translated, it gives CASSPAGGDSPLHF.

The CDR3 region is CASSPRGQEYSNQPQHF. CDR3 coding DNA: TGCGCCAGCAGCCCCAGAGGACAGGAATATAGCAATCAGCCCCAGCATTTT. V usage is TRBV4-1 and J usage is TRBJ1-5; the match to TRBD1 covers 7 bases. The germline V gene encodes CDR1 MGHRA and CDR2 YSYEKL. The CDR3 runs to 17 residues. The junction had 9 bases not matched to a gene; V was cut back by 4 bases and J by 0 bases.

This clonotype was detected ten times or more. This sequence joins TRBV5-5 and TRBJ1-1; D remains ambiguous. V lost 2 bases to trimming and J lost 3 bases, with 14 bases between them. The CDR3 consists of 15 residues. The germline V gene has CDR1 SGHKS and CDR2 YYEKEE (reference sequence). CDR3 sequence reads: CASSLDIRSYTEAFF. CDR3 bases: TGTGCCAGCAGCTTAGATATCAGGTCCTACACTGAAGCTTTCTTT.

This clonotype has just a few counts. The chain uses TRBV15 and TRBJ1-1; the D is unclear. The CDR3 runs to 17 residues. Trimming removed 0 bases from V and 3 bases from J, with 17 bases in between. Germline V gene data show CDR1 as LNHNV and CDR2 as YYDKDF (reference sequence). The CDR3 coding sequence is TGTGCCACCAGCAGAGATTCTCTGGAAATAGGGTACACTGAAGCTTTCTTT. Translated, it gives CATSRDSLEIGYTEAFF.

V usage is TRBV7-2 and J usage is TRBJ1-6, with 10 bases fitting TRBD1. V gave up 6 bases and J gave up 10 bases; unmatched junction bases: 12. The CDR3 loop spans 16 amino acids. Per the germline V gene, CDR1 is SGHTA and CDR2 is FQGNSA. CDR3 bases: TGTGCCAGCAGGGATAGACAGGGGGCTACTGGATCACCCCTCCACTTT. This sequence encodes CASRDRQGATGSPLHF.

This clonotype was recorded at least ten times. The chain employs TRBV7-7 and TRBJ2-2; D uncertain. The V end was cut by 5 bases, the J end by 8 bases, with 12 bases between. This CDR3 spans 13 amino acids. From germline, CDR1 is SSHAT and CDR2 FNYEAQ (reference sequence). The DNA of the CDR3 is TGTGCCAGCAGCCCGATCCCCCCTGGGGAGCTGTTTTTT. Its translation is CASSPIPPGELFF.

In this sample, this clonotype turned up many times. Written as DNA, the CDR3 is TGCAGCGTTGGAAAGGGCCAGGCCTACGAGCAGTACTTC. As protein: CSVGKGQAYEQYF. The chain links TRBV29-1 to TRBJ2-7; D is undetermined. Between the trimmed V and J ends, which lost 4 bases and 2 bases, there was a span of 12 bases. CDR1 and CDR2 from the germline V gene are SQVTM and ANQGSEA. This CDR3 has 13 amino acids.

This clonotype has a count of ten or more. The gene calls are TRBV5-4 and TRBJ1-1, with 9 bases lining up with TRBD1. Germline-derived CDR1 and CDR2 are SGHNT and YYREEE (reference sequence). V lost 4 bases and J lost 6; bases outside the gene matches: 7. The CDR3 runs to 14 residues. Written as DNA, the CDR3 is TGTGCCAGCAGCGATGGACAGGGGAGTCCTGAAGCTTTCTTT. Protein: CASSDGQGSPEAFF. Complete variable domain (other parts from reference TRBV5-4 and TRBJ1-1): ETGVTQSPTHLIKTRGQQVTLRCSSQSGHNTVSWYQQALGQGPQFIFQYYREEENGRGNFPPRFSGLQFPNYSSELNVNALELDDSALYLCASSDGQGSPEAFFGQGTRLTVV.

There are many counts of this clonotype. The chain couples TRBV9 to TRBJ2-5, with 8 nucleotides matching TRBD1. The CDR3 has 14 amino acids. The J segment lost 4 bases and the V segment lost 2 bases, leaving 4 bases of the junction unmatched. Germline loops: CDR1 SGDLS, CDR2 YYNGEE. Here the CDR3 DNA reads TGTGCCAGCAGCGTTCAGGGGGCTCCAGAGACCCAGTACTTC. Residues: CASSVQGAPETQYF.

This clonotype was found a few times. The chain carries TRBV30 and TRBJ1-1; TRBD1 matches 8 bases. Germline V CDR1 and CDR2: GTSNPN, SVGIG (reference sequence). V was clipped by 8 bases and J by 1 base; unmatched bases: 3. This CDR3 has 12 amino acids. The CDR3 DNA reads TGTGCCGGAGGACAGGGGAACACTGAAGCTTTCTTT. Translation gives CAGGQGNTEAFF.

In its sample, this clonotype was seen a few times. V and J are TRBV6-5 and TRBJ2-7; 8 nucleotides agree with TRBD1. V lost 2 bases and J lost 0; bases outside the gene matches: 3. Germline-derived CDR1 and CDR2 are MNHEY and SVGAGI. The CDR3 extends over 15 amino acids. In DNA form, the CDR3 reads TGTGCCAGCAGTTACCGGACAGGGAGCTCCTACGAGCAGTACTTC. Encoded protein: CASSYRTGSSYEQYF.

A remark on this clonotype: One base away lies a much larger clone, so this may be a sequencing read error. This chain connects TRBV5-1 to TRBJ1-1; D is possibly TRBD1 (5 bases). Germline-derived CDR1 and CDR2 are SGHRS and YFSETQ. V was clipped by 4 bases and J by 1 base, with 14 bases between them. This CDR3 is 15 amino acids long. CDR3 loop: CASSPSLGENTEAFF. The CDR3 coding sequence is TGCGCCAGCAGCCCGAGCCTGGGGGAGAACACTGAAGCTTTCTTT.

This clonotype was counted many times. This sequence joins TRBV6-2 or TRBV6-3 and TRBJ2-7; no definite D call. The CDR3 has 14 residues. Germline values: CDR1 MNHEY, CDR2 SVGEGT. Trimming cost V 2 bases and J 1 base, with 9 bases left between them. The CDR3 region has the DNA TGTGCCAGCAGTTACCCTGGGATTTCCTACGAGCAGTACTTC. This codes for CASSYPGISYEQYF.

This clonotype appeared a few times. V gene TRBV14 combines with J gene TRBJ2-1, with 9 bases identical to TRBD2. Germline V gene lookup returns CDR1 SGHDN and CDR2 FVKESK. The CDR3 contains 15 residues. With V trimmed by 2 bases and J by 6 bases, 5 bases remained unmatched. In nucleotides, the CDR3 is TGTGCCAGCAGCCAAATGGGACTAGCTACCAATGAGCAGTTCTTC. It specifies CASSQMGLATNEQFF.

The sample holds many counts of this clonotype. The V gene is TRBV5-5, the J gene TRBJ1-2; D gene uncertain. Trimming removed 2 bases at V and 1 base at J, with 9 bases between. The CDR3 sequence is 14 residues long. Germline lookup yields CDR1 SGHKS and CDR2 YYEKEE (reference sequence). The CDR3 loop is CASSLGGYNYGYTF. DNA for the CDR3: TGTGCCAGCAGCTTAGGTGGATATAACTATGGCTACACCTTC.

This clonotype was found many times. V is TRBV20-1 and J is TRBJ1-6; D remains unclear. Germline CDR1 reads DFQATT; CDR2 reads SNEGSKA (reference sequence). Deletions cut 2 bases from V and 10 bases from J, with 9 bases between. The CDR3 runs 12 residues. CDR3 residues: CSARPVGSPLHF. The CDR3 DNA sequence: TGCAGTGCTAGACCCGTAGGCTCACCCCTCCACTTT.